This T cell receptor (beta chain) emerged from a study of T cell responses to AZD1222 COVID-19 vaccine. Produced via immunoSEQ multiplex PCR; TCRdb's table is partial and in-frame only. Of fewer than 200,000 clones listed, 70% to 90% were seen once; the top ten hold 3.5% to 5.5%. The study, taken as a whole, reports: Spike regions recognized by vaccine-associated CD4 TCRs spanned the protein, led by 160-218 and 743-854. Donors were largely white British and mainly female; clonal diversity was possibly underestimated.

About this clone itself: The antigen is undetermined.

The CDR3 contains 14 residues. Looked up from germline, CDR1 is LGHDT and CDR2 is YNNKEL (reference sequence). The germline V and J ends were trimmed by 0 bases and 7 bases, with 10 bases remaining between them. The chain is built from TRBV3-1 (or the pseudogene TRBV3-2) and TRBJ1-5; D ambiguous. The starting material was peripheral blood, obtained 28 days after the second dose of the MenACWY control vaccine. The clonotype comes from an adult who received the MenACWY meningococcal vaccine as a control. The CDR3 sequence is CASSQDGPGQPQHF. CDR3 in DNA: TGTGCCAGCAGCCAAGATGGCCCTGGGCAGCCCCAGCATTTT.